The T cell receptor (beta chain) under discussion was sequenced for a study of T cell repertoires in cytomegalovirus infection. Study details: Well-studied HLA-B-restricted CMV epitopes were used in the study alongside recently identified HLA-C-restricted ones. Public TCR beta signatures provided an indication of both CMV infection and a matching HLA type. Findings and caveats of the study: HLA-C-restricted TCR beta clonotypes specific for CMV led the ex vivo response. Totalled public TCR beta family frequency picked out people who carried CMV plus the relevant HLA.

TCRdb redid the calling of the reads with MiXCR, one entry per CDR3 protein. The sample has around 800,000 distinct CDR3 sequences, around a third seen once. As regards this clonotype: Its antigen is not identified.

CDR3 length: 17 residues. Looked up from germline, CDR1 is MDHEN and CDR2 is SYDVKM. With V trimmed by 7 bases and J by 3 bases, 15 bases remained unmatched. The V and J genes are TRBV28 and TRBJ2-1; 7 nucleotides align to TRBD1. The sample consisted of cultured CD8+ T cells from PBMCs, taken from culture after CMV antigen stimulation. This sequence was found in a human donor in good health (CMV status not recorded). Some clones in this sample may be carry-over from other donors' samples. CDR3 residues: CASTLGQSQRDYNEQFF. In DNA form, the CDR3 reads TGTGCCAGCACCCTGGGACAGTCTCAAAGGGACTACAATGAGCAGTTCTTC.